This TCR beta chain derives from a study of cytomegalovirus exposure and HLA in healthy donors. Trimming removed 4 bases at V and 1 base at J, with 11 bases between. Germline CDR1 reads SGHRS; CDR2 reads YFSETQ. The CDR3 runs 14 residues. Overall study results and limits: TRBV6-2, TRBV6-3 and some other V segments were excluded as indistinguishable.

The PCR ran on 60 Vbeta and 13 Jbeta primers. Methods used by the authors: Later work found about 80 million unique TCR beta chains, with approximately 12 million shared. Only in-frame clones appear in the TCRdb table, and some are missing; sequencing was by immunoSEQ multiplex PCR. V and J calls and clone size are as listed in that table; D and trimming were resolved from the DNA. This table holds around 150,000 clones, around 80% found once. For this clone: The target antigen is unknown.

The TCR originated in a male donor in good health and CMV-seronegative. Sequences were obtained from PBMCs. This chain links TRBV5-1 with TRBJ1-1; D remains unclear. The CDR3 DNA sequence: TGCGCCAGCAGCGTCGGGAGTTCGAACACTGAAGCTTTCTTT. Its protein is CASSVGSSNTEAFF.